This TCR beta chain was sequenced in a study of blood T cell repertoires in COVID-19. Across the study: The samples span acute and convalescent COVID-19 from the United States, Italy and Spain. T cells, B-cell-depleted T cells, or PBMCs supplied cDNA or gDNA.

The junction had 3 bases not matched to a gene; V was cut back by 4 bases and J by 6 bases. Germline-derived CDR1 and CDR2 are LGHDT and YNNKEL (reference sequence). CDR3 length: 14 amino acids. To note about this clone: Other DNA sequences of this sample code for an identical CDR3.

Authors' data handling: Researchers report that nucleated cell counts were estimated from reference gene primer amplification. Here immunoSEQ multiplex PCR was the method, and the copy in TCRdb shows in-frame clones only, minus some. The DNA was the basis for D and trimming; V, J and clone size are from that table. Here the sample spans approximately 260,000 clones, roughly 80% being singletons. The receptor was derived from a woman between 35 and 50 years old with active or convalescent COVID-19. The material sequenced was peripheral blood. The V call is TRBV3-1 (or the pseudogene TRBV3-2), the J call TRBJ1-5; 10 positions match TRBD1. The CDR3 coding sequence is TGTGCCAGCAGCCTCGGACAGGGGGGTCAGCCCCAGCATTTT. This encodes CASSLGQGGQPQHF.